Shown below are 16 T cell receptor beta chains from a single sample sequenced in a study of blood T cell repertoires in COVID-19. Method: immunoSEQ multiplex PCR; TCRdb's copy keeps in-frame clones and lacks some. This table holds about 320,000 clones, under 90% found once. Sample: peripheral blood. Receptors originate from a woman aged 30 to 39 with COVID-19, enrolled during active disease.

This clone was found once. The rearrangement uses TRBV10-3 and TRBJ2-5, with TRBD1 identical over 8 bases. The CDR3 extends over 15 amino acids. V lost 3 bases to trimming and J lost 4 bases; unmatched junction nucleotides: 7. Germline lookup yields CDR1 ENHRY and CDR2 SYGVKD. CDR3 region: CAISDPQDRVETQYF. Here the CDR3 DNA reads TGTGCCATCAGTGATCCCCAGGACAGGGTAGAGACCCAGTACTTC.

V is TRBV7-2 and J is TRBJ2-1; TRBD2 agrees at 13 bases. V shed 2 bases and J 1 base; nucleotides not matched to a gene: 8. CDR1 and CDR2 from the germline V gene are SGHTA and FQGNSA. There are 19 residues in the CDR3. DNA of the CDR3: TGTGCCAGCAGCTTATGGACTAGCGGGGGAAGTGGATCCTACAATGAGCAGTTCTTC. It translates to CASSLWTSGGSGSYNEQFF.

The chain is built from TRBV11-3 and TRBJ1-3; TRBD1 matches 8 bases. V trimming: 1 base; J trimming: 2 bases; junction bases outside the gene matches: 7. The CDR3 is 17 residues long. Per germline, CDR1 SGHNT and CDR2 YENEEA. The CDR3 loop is CASSLGDRTLPGNTIYF. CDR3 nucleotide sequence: TGTGCCAGCAGCTTAGGGGACAGGACCCTTCCTGGAAACACCATATATTTT.

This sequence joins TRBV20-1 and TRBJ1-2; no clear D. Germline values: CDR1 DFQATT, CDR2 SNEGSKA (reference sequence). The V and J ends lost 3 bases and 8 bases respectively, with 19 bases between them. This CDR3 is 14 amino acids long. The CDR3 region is CSASVSGPGVGYTF. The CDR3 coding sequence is TGCAGTGCTAGTGTATCCGGCCCCGGAGTAGGCTACACCTTC.

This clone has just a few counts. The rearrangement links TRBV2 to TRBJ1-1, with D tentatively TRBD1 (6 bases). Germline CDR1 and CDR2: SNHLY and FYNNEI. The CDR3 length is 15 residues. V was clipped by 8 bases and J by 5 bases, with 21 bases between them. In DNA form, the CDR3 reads TGTGCCAGCGGGGACGACAGGACTTGGGGGACTGAAGCTTTCTTT. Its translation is CASGDDRTWGTEAFF.

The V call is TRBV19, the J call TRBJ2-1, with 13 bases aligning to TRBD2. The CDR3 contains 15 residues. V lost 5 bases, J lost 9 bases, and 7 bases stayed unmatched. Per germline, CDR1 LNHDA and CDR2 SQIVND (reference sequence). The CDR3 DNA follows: TGTGCCAGTAGTGCGACTAGCGGGGGGTACGTTGAGCAGTTCTTC. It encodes CASSATSGGYVEQFF.

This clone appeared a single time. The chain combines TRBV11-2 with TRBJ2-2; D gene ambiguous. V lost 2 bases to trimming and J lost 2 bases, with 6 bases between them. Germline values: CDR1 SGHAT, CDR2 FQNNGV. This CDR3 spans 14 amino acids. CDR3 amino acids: CASSLLSNTGELFF. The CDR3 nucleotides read TGTGCCAGCAGCTTACTCTCTAACACCGGGGAGCTGTTTTTT.

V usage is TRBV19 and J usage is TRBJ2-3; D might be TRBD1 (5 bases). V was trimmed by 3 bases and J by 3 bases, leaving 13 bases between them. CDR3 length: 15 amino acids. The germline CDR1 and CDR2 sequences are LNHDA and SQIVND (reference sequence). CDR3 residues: CASSIGAGLTDTQYF. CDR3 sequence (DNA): TGTGCCAGTAGTATTGGGGCAGGGTTAACAGATACGCAGTATTTT. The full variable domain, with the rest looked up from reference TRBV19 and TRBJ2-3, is DGGITQSPKYLFRKEGQNVTLSCEQNLNHDAMYWYRQDPGQGLRLIYYSQIVNDFQKGDIAEGYSVSREKKESFPLTVTSAQKNPTAFYLCASSIGAGLTDTQYFGPGTRLTVL.

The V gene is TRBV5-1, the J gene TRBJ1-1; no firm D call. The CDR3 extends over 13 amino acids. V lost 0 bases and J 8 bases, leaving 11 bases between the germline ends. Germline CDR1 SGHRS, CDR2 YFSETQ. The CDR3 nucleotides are TGCGCCAGCAGCTTGGAAGACTCCCTAGAAGCTTTCTTT. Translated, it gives CASSLEDSLEAFF.

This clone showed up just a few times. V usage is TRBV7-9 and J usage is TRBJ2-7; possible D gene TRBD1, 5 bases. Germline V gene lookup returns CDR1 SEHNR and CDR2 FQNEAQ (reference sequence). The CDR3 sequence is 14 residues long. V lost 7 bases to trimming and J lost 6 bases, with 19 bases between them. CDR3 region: CASKGISPFGEQYF. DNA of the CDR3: TGTGCCAGCAAGGGGATATCTCCCTTCGGCGAGCAGTACTTC.

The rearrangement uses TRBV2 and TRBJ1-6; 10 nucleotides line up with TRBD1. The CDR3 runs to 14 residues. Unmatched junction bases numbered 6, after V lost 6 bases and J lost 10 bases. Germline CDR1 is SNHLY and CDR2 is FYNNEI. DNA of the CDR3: TGTGCCAGCAGCTTTCCGGACAGGGGGTCACCCCTCCACTTT. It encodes CASSFPDRGSPLHF.

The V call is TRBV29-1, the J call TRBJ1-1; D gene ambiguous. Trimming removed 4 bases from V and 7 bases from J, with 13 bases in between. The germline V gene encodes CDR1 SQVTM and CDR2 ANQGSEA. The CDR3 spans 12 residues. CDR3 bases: TGCAGCGTTGCAGCGGGAGATTATGAAGCTTTCTTT. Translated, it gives CSVAAGDYEAFF. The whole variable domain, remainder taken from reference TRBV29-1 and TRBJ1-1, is SAVISQKPSRDICQRGTSLTIQCQVDSQVTMMFWYRQQPGQSLTLIATANQGSEATYESGFVIDKFPISRPNLTFSTLTVSNMSPEDSSIYLCSVAAGDYEAFFGQGTRLTVV.

The CDR3 spells CASSPPKTRPTDTQYF. CDR3 in DNA: TGTGCCAGCTCACCTCCCAAGACTAGACCCACAGATACGCAGTATTTT. This chain links TRBV18 with TRBJ2-3, with D perhaps matching TRBD2 (6 bases). V lost 3 bases to trimming and J lost 2 bases, with 15 bases between them. The CDR3 is made up of 16 amino acids. Germline V gives CDR1 KGHSH, CDR2 LQKENI. Full variable domain (remainder filled in from reference TRBV18 and TRBJ2-3): NAGVMQNPRHLVRRRGQEARLRCSPMKGHSHVYWYRQLPEEGLKFMVYLQKENIIDESGMPKERFSAEFPKEGPSILRIQQVVRGDSAAYFCASSPPKTRPTDTQYFGPGTRLTVL.

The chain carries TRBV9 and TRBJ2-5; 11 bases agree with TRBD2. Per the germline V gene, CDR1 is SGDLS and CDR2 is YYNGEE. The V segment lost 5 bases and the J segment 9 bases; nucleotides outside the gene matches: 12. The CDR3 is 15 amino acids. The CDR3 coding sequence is TGTGCCAGCAGTACCCCGGGGACTAGCGGTTCGGCCCAGTACTTC. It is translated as CASSTPGTSGSAQYF.

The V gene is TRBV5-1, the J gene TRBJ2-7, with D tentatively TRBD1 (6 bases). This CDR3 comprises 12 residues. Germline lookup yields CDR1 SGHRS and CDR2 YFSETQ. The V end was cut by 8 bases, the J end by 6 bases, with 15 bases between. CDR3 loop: CARDPTGREQYF. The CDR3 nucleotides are TGCGCCAGGGATCCCACAGGGCGCGAGCAGTACTTC.

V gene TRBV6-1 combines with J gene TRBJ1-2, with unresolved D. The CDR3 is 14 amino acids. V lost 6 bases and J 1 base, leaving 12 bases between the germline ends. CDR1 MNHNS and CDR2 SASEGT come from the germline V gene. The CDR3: CASRPRTSNYGYTF. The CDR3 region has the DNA TGTGCCAGCAGACCTCGCACAAGTAACTATGGCTACACCTTC.